This T cell receptor (beta chain) was profiled in a study of T cells in Graves' hyperthyroidism and ophthalmopathy. For the diagnoses, clinical symptoms, serum thyroxine and TRAb, thyroid ultrasound and orbital computed tomography were used. RNA transcripts were the template for amplifying TCR beta CDR3 regions. The TCR CDR3 first-round RT-PCR relied on the HTBI primer set. One entry per CDR3 protein results from TCRdb running MiXCR on the multiplex PCR reads. The data show fewer than 200,000 distinct CDR3 sequences, more than 15% seen once. CDR3 length: 13 residues. V was clipped by 10 bases and J by 5 bases, with 18 bases between them. Germline CDR1 MNHEY, CDR2 SMNVEV (reference sequence).

V usage is TRBV27 and J usage is TRBJ2-7; weak D call: TRBD1 (7 bases). The sample taken for sequencing was blood. This receptor was obtained from a woman between 50 and 59 years old with Graves' hyperthyroidism. The CDR3 DNA sequence: TGTGCCAACTCAGGGGGGTGGGTCAACGAGCAGTACTTC. It codes for CANSGGWVNEQYF.